This TCR beta chain was documented in a study of vaccination and CD4 T cells after COVID-19. Study background: Convalescent cases consisted of six males and four females, of whom two were Hispanic. Study findings and constraints: Post-vaccination reactive clonotypes (median around 40) did not differ significantly from post-infection (under 22).

This CDR3 is built from 13 residues. The germline V gene has CDR1 LGHNT and CDR2 FRNRAP. Between the trimmed V and J ends, which lost 2 bases and 0 bases, there was a span of 4 bases. As for treatment: approximately 9-day PBMC culture with coronavirus spike peptide pools or control peptides (ViraFEST assay). An unexposed donor provided the CD4+ T cells, which were collected before the COVID-19 pandemic (2011-2018). Per-well cultures of some 2.2 million PBMCs received 9 to 10 IU/ml IL-2 and approximately 9.1 ug/ml peptide pools. At the Johns Hopkins FTIC core, DNA taken from cultured CD4+ T cells was sequenced by way of the Oncomine TCR Beta short-read assay. CD4+ T cells were cultured, and genomic DNA was extracted from them. TCRdb used MiXCR to reprocess the PCR reads, holding one entry per CDR3 protein. This table holds 6,500 or so distinct CDR3 sequences, around 51% found once. Points on this clonotype: Its target is not known.

Sequencing was done on a sample of CD4+ T cells from blood, cultured in vitro. V gene TRBV12-5 combines with J gene TRBJ2-5; D is ambiguous. The sequence was obtained from a human donor in good health. In DNA form, the CDR3 reads TGTGCTAGTGGTTTGAGGTACCAAGAGACCCAGTACTTC. Protein product: CASGLRYQETQYF.